This T cell receptor (beta chain) was captured by sequencing in a study of T cell repertoires in cytomegalovirus infection (dated by TCRdb to the late 2010s). At the level of the whole study: Recently identified HLA-C-restricted CMV epitopes, whose presentation resists viral immunomodulation, were targeted by peptide stimulations together with well-studied HLA-B-restricted epitopes. Donor HLA type was relevant to the analysis, as public TCR beta signatures indicated carriage of CMV infection together with the matching HLA type. Points the paper makes about the study in general: The ex vivo response was dominated by HLA-C-restricted CMV-specific TCR beta clonotypes, which also provided the single most frequent clonotype in two of eight donors. In both this cohort and an independent roughly 330-donor cohort, the cumulative frequency of public TCR beta family members distinguished carriers of CMV infection plus the relevant HLA type.

As encoded in the germline V gene, CDR1 is MGHRA while CDR2 is YSYEKL. The CDR3 runs 13 amino acids, cysteine and phenylalanine included. Only CDR3 DNA is held: 39 bases, read in frame from base 1. Cut back by 1 base and 2 bases, the V and J ends lie 5 bases apart. This clonotype was observed a single time. The antigen this receptor binds is unknown. The sample holds no much larger clone one base away, and base qualities are not on file. A read on its own is weak evidence. These reads were obtained on an Illumina HiSeq 1500. The public reads were reprocessed in TCRdb via fastp at Q25 and MiXCR, keeping in-frame beta chains. Identical CDR3 protein sequences are pooled into one entry, listed with their most common genes and DNA. The sample table records about 900,000 distinct CDR3 sequences; around a third of these occur just once. The ten biggest clones cover 11% to 15% of the sample. The sample's treatment or condition label, decoded: in vitro stimulation with specific CMV peptide epitopes to enrich CMV-specific T cells.

This TCR was recovered from a human donor in good health (CMV status not recorded). Some clones in this sample may be carry-over from other donors' samples. Sequences were derived from cultured CD8+ T cells from PBMCs, sampled from culture after CMV antigen stimulation. Recombination linked TRBV4-1 to TRBJ2-5; no D gene can be assigned with confidence. For the CDR3, the sequence is CASSQAQQETQYF. The nucleotide sequence is TGCGCCAGCAGCCAAGCTCAGCAAGAGACCCAGTACTTC.